The source of this TCR beta chain is a study of CD8+CD57+ T cells in acquired aplastic anemia. Genomic DNA, the template, was used for profiling of the TCR beta VDJ and CDR3. MiXCR, run by TCRdb on the reads, gives a single entry per CDR3 protein. Of approximately 170,000 distinct CDR3 sequences listed, approximately 49% are singletons. This CDR3 is built from 15 residues. The J segment lost 7 bases and the V segment lost 4 bases, leaving 10 bases of the junction unmatched. Germline V lookup: CDR1 MNHEY, CDR2 SVGAGI. Remarks on this clonotype: Possible read error: a much larger clone is one base away.

The source of this sequence is a human donor in good health, serving as a control. J is TRBJ2-1 and V is TRBV6-5; 7 positions match TRBD1. Sample: sorted CD4+, CD8+, or CD8+CD57+ T cells (not recorded which) from PBMCs. The CDR3 DNA reads TGTGCCAGCAGTTGCGAGATAGGGGGCTGGAATGAGCAGTTCTTC. This gives the protein CASSCEIGGWNEQFF.